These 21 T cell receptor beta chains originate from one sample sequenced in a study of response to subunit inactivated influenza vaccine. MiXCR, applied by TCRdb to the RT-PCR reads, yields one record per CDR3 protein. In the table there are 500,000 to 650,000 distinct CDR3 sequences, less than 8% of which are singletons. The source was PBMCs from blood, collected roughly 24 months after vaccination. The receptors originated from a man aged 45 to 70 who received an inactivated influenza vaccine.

The CDR3 loop is CASSERWTGELFF. DNA for the CDR3: TGTGCCAGCAGTGAACGATGGACCGGGGAGCTGTTTTTT. This rearrangement joins TRBV6-1 to TRBJ2-2; no clear D. CDR1 and CDR2 (germline): MNHNS, SASEGT. This CDR3 contains 13 residues. The V gene lost 2 bases and the J gene lost 5 bases, with 6 bases spanning the gap.

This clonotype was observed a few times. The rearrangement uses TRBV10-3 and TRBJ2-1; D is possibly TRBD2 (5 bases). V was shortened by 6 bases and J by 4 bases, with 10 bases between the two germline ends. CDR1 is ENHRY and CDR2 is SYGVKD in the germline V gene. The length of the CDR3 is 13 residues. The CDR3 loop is CAISELGYNEQFF. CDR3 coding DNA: TGTGCCATCAGCGAACTAGGGTACAATGAGCAGTTCTTC.

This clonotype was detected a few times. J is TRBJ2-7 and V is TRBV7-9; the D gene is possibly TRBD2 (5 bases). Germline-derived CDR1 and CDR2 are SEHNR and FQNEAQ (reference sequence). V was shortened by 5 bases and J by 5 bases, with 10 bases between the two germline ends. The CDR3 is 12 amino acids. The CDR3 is CASSTPGDEQYF. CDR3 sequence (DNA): TGTGCCAGCAGCACTCCCGGGGACGAGCAGTACTTC. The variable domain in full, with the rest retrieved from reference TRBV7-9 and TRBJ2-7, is DTGVSQNPRHKITKRGQNVTFRCDPISEHNRLYWYRQTLGQGPEFLTYFQNEAQLEKSRLLSDRFSAERPKGSFSTLEIQRTEQGDSAMYLCASSTPGDEQYFGPGTRLTVT.

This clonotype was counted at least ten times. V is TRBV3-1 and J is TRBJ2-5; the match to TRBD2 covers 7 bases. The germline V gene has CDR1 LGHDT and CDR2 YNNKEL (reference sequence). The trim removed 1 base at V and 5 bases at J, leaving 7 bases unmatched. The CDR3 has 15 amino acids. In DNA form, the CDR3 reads TGTGCCAGCAGCCAAGCTGCCGTAGCGGGTGAGACCCAGTACTTC. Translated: CASSQAAVAGETQYF.

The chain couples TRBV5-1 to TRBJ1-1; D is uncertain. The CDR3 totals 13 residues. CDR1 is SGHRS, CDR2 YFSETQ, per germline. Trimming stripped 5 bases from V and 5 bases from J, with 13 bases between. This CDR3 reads CASRMGYSTEAFF. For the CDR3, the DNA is TGCGCCAGCAGGATGGGTTATAGTACTGAAGCTTTCTTT. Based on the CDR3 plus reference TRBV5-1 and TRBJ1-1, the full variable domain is KAGVTQTPRYLIKTRGQQVTLSCSPISGHRSVSWYQQTPGQGLQFLFEYFSETQRNKGNFPGRFSGRQFSNSRSEMNVSTLELGDSALYLCASRMGYSTEAFFGQGTRLTVV.

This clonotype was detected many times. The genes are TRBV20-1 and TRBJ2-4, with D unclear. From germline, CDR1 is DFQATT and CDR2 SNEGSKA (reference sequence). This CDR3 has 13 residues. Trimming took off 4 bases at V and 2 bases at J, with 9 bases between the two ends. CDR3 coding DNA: TGCAGTGCTACAAAGAGTACCAAAAACATTCAGTACTTC. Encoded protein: CSATKSTKNIQYF.

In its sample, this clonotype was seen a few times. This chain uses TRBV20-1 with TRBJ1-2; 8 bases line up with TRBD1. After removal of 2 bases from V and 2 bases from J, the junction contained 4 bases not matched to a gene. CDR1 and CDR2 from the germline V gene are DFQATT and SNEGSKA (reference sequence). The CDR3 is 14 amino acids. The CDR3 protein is CSARLRTGNYGYTF. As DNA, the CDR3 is TGCAGTGCTAGACTCCGGACAGGGAACTATGGCTACACCTTC.

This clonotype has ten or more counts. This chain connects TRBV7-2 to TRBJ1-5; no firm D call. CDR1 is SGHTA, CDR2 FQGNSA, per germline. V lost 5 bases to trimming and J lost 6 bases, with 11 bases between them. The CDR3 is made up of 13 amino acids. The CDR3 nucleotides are TGTGCCAGCAGCAACGGCGGGGTTCAGCCCCAGCATTTT. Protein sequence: CASSNGGVQPQHF.

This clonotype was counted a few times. The CDR3 region is CASSLPGTQYF. The CDR3 DNA reads as TGTGCCAGCTCGCTGCCGGGGACCCAGTACTTC. The V gene is TRBV18, the J gene TRBJ2-5; D unclear. Germline assignment: CDR1 KGHSH and CDR2 LQKENI. The CDR3 has 11 residues. Trimming removed 6 bases at V and 7 bases at J, with 9 bases between.

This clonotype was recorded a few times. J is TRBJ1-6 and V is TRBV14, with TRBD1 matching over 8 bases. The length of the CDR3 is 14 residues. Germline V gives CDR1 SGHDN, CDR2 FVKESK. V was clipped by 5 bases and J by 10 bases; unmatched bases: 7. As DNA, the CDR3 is TGTGCCAGCAGCAGCGACAGGGGTCGGTCACCCCTCCACTTT. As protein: CASSSDRGRSPLHF.

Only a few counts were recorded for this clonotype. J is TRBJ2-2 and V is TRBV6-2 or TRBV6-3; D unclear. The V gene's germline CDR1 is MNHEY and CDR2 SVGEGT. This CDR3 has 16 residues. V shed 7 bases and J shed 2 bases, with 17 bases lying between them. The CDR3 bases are TGTGCCAGCAAACCGATGGGTAGGGCAAACACCGGGGAGCTGTTTTTT. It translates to CASKPMGRANTGELFF.

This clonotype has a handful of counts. CDR3 DNA sequence: TGCAGTGCTAGAGAGGTGGGGGGGCCATTAGGCTATGGCTACACCTTC. This translates into CSAREVGGPLGYGYTF. The chain employs TRBV20-1 and TRBJ1-2, with D possibly TRBD1 on 6 matching bases. Looked up from germline, CDR1 is DFQATT and CDR2 is SNEGSKA (reference sequence). The CDR3 is 16 amino acids. The V end was cut by 0 bases, the J end by 4 bases, with 18 bases between.

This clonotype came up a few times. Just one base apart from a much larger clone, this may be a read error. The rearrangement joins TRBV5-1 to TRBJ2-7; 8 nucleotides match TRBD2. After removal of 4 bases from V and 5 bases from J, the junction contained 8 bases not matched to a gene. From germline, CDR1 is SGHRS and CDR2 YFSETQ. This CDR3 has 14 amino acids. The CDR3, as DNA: TGCGCCAGCAGCAGACGAGCGGGAGTAGACGAGCAGTACTTC. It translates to CASSRRAGVDEQYF.

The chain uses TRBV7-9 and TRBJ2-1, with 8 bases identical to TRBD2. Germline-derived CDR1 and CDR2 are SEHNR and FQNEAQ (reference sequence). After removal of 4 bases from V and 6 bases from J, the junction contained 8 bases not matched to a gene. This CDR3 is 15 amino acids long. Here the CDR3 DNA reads TGTGCCAGCAGCTCCTCGGGGGGGCTAATCAATGAGCAGTTCTTC. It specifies CASSSSGGLINEQFF.

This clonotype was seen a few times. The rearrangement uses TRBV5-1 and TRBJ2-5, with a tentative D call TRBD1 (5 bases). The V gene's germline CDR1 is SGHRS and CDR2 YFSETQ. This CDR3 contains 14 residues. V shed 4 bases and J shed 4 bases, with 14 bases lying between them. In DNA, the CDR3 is TGCGCCAGCAGCACAGGACACGCGAGAGAGACCCAGTACTTC. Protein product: CASSTGHARETQYF.

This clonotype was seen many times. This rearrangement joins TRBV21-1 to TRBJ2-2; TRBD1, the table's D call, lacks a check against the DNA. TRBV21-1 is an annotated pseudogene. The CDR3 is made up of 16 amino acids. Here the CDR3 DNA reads TGTGCCAGCAGCCGAAAGGGGGGCCATGGCACCGGGGAGCTGTTTTTT. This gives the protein CASSRKGGHGTGELFF.

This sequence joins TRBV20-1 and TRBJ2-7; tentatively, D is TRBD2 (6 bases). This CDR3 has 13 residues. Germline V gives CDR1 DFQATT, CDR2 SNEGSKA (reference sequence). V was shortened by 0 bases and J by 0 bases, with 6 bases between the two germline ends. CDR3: CSAREGGSYEQYF. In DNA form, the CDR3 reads TGCAGTGCTAGAGAGGGGGGCTCCTACGAGCAGTACTTC.

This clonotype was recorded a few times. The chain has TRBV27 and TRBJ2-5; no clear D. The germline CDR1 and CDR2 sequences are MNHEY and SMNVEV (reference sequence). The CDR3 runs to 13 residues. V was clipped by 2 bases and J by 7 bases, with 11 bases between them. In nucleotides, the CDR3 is TGTGCCAGCAGTTTAGGCGGCACTTCGACCCAGTACTTC. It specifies CASSLGGTSTQYF.

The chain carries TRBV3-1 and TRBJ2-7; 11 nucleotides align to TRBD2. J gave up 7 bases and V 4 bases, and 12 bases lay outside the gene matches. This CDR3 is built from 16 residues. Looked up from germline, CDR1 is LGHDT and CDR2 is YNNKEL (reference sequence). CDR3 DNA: TGTGCCAGCAGCCGAATGACTAGCGGGACCCCTTTGGAGCAGTACTTC. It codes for CASSRMTSGTPLEQYF.

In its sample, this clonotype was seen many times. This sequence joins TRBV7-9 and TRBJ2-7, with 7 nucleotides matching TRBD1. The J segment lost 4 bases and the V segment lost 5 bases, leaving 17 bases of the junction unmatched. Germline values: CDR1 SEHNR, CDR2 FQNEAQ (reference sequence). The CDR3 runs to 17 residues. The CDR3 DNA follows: TGTGCCAGCAGCATTCACCGGACAGGCGGAGGTGGTTACGAGCAGTACTTC. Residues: CASSIHRTGGGGYEQYF.

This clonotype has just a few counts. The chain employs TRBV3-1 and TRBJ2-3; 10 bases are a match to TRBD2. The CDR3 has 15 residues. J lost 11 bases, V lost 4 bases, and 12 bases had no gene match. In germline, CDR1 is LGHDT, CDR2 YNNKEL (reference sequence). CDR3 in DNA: TGTGCCAGCAGCCTCCGGACTAGCGGACCAGGAAGGCAGTATTTT. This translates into CASSLRTSGPGRQYF.